A selection of T cell receptor beta chains follows, all from one sample in a study of shared clonotypes between healthy human individuals. Repertoires were generated with immunoSEQ multiplex PCR, while TCRdb's copy carries only in-frame clones and drops some. The sample holds about 710,000 clones; around 70% are singletons and the top ten take 1.8%. Material for sequencing was memory CD4+ T cells sorted from blood. These TCRs come from a woman under 40 in good health. Both conserved end residues are part of each CDR3. Fields, in order: D gene, J gene, clone size, V gene, CDR3 DNA, CDR3 protein. D genes are given only for firm matches. The size field is filled for only some rows; it gives once, few, many or a size class.

-	TRBJ1-2	-	TRBV10-3	TGTGCCATCAGTGGCCTTAGAAGACATAATGACTATGGCTACACCTTC	CAISGLRRHNDYGYTF
-	TRBJ2-3	-	TRBV19	TGTGCCAGTCGCCAGGTAGGAGGGACAGATACGCAGTATTTT	CASRQVGGTDTQYF
TRBD2	TRBJ2-4	-	TRBV5-4	TGTGCCAGCAGCTTGGAGGTTAGCGGGGAAAACATTCAGTACTTC	CASSLEVSGENIQYF
-	TRBJ2-7	-	TRBV29-1	TGCAGCGCAGGACAGACAGTGTACGAGCAGTACTTC	CSAGQTVYEQYF
TRBD1	TRBJ2-7	once	TRBV2	TGTGCCAGCAGTGGGACAGGGAACTACGAGCAGTACTTC	CASSGTGNYEQYF
TRBD1	TRBJ2-7	-	TRBV5-1	TGCGCCAGCAGCTTGTACGGGACAGGGGGCTCCTACGAGCAGTACTTC	CASSLYGTGGSYEQYF
-	TRBJ2-1	-	TRBV7-2	TGTGCCAGCACCACCTATCTCTGGGGTGAGCAGTTCTTC	CASTTYLWGEQFF
-	TRBJ2-5	-	TRBV2	TGTGCCAGCAGTCGGACTAGTAGGGGGGAGACCCAGTACTTC	CASSRTSRGETQYF
TRBD1	TRBJ1-1	-	TRBV29-1	TGCAGCGTTAAAACCGGGACAGGGGGGAACACTGAAGCTTTCTTT	CSVKTGTGGNTEAFF
TRBD1	TRBJ1-5	-	TRBV7-2	TGTGCCAGCAGTTCTAGACAGGGACCAAATCAGCCCCAGCATTTT	CASSSRQGPNQPQHF
-	TRBJ1-1	-	TRBV5-1	TGCGCCAGCAGCTTGCAGCCGGGCAGCCCCGCGAACACTGAAGCTTTCTTT	CASSLQPGSPANTEAFF
-	TRBJ2-1	-	TRBV5-1	TGCGCCAGCAGCTTGCCTAGCGTGAACAATGAGCAGTTCTTC	CASSLPSVNNEQFF
TRBD2	TRBJ2-1	-	TRBV19	TGTGCCAGTAGTACCCTAATAGCGGGAGGGCCTGATGAGCAGTTCTTC	CASSTLIAGGPDEQFF
TRBD2	TRBJ2-3	-	TRBV11-1	TGTGCCAGCAGCTTTTTCAAGGTCCCGGGAGGGCCGTCAGATACGCAGTATTTT	CASSFFKVPGGPSDTQYF
TRBD1	TRBJ1-1	-	TRBV15	TGTGCCACCAGCTCGGGACAGGCTATTGGGACTGAAGCTTTCTTT	CATSSGQAIGTEAFF
TRBD2	TRBJ2-5	-	TRBV11-2	TGTGCCAGCAGCTTAGCTGGGACTAGCTATGAGACCCAGTACTTC	CASSLAGTSYETQYF
-	TRBJ2-2	-	TRBV28	TGTGCCAGCAGCCCGTACGATCCGGGAAGGACCGGGGAGCTGTTTTTT	CASSPYDPGRTGELFF
-	TRBJ2-1	many	TRBV5-1	TGCGCCAGCAGCTTGGTTCAGAGAGCAGGACTACAGTTCTTC	CASSLVQRAGLQFF
-	TRBJ1-2	once	TRBV7-2	TGTGCCAGCAGCTTTTACCAGCTACAGAATGGCTACACCTTC	CASSFYQLQNGYTF
TRBD2	TRBJ2-7	few	TRBV18	TGTGCCAGCTCACCGACGGGAGGTACGGGGTACGAGCAGTACTTC	CASSPTGGTGYEQYF